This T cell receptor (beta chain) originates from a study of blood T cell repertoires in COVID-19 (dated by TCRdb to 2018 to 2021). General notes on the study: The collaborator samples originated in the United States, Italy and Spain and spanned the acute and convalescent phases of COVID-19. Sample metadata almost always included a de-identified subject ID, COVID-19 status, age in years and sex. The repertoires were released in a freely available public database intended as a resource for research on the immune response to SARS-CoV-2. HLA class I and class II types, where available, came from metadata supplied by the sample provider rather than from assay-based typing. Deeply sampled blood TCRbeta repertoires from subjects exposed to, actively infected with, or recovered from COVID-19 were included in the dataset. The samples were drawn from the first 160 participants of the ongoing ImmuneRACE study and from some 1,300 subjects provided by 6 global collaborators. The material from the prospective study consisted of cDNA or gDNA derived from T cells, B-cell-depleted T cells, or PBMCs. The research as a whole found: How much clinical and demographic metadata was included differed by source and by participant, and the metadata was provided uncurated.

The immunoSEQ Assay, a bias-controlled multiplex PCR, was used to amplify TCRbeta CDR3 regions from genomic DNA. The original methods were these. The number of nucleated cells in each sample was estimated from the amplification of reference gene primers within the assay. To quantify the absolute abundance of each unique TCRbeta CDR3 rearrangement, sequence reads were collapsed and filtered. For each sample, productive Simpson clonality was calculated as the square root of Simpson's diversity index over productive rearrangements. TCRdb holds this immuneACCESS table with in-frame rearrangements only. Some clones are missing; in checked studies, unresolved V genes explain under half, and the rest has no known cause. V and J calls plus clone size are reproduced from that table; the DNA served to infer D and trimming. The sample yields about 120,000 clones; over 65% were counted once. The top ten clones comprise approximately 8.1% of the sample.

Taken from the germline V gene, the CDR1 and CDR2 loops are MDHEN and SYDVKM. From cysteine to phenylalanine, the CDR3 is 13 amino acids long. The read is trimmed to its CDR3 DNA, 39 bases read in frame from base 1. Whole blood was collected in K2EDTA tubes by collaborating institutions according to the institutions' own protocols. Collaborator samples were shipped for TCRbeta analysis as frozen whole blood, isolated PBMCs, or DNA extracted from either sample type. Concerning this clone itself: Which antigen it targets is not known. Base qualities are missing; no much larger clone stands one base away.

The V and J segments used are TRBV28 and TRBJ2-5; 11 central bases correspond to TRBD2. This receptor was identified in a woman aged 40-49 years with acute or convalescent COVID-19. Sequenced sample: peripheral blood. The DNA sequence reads TGTCGTAGCGGGGGGGCTCCGAGAGAGACCCAGTACTTC. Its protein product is CRSGGAPRETQYF.